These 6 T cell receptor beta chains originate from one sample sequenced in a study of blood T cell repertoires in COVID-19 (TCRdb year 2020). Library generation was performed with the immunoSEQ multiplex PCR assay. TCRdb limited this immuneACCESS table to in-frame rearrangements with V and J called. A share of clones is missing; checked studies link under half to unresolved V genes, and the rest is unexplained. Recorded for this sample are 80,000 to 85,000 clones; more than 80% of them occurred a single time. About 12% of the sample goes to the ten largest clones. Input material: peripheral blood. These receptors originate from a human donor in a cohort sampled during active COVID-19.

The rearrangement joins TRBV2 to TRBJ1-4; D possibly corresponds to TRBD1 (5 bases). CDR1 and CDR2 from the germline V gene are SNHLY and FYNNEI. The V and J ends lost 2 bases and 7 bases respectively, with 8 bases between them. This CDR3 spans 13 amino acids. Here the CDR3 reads CASSEPGGEKLFF. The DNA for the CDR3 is TGTGCCAGCAGTGAACCCGGGGGTGAAAAACTGTTTTTT.

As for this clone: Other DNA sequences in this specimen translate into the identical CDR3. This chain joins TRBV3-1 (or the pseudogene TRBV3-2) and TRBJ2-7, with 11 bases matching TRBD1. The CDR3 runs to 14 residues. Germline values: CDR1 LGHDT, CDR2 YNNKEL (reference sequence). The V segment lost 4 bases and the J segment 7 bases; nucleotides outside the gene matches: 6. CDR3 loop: CASSPGQGAGEQYF. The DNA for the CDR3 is TGTGCCAGCAGCCCCGGACAGGGGGCAGGTGAGCAGTACTTC.

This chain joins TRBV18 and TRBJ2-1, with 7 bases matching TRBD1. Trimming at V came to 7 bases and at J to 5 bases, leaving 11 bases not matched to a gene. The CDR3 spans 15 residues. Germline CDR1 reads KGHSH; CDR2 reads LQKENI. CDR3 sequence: CASCLPQGSHNEQFF. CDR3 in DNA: TGTGCCAGCTGCCTCCCACAGGGGTCCCACAATGAGCAGTTCTTC.

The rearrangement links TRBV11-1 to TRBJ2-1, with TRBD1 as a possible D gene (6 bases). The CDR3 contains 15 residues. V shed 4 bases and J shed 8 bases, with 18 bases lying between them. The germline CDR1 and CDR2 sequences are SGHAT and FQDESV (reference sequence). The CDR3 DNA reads TGTGCCAGCAGCTCCCAGGGGAGTTTTATCGATGAGCAGTTCTTC. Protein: CASSSQGSFIDEQFF.

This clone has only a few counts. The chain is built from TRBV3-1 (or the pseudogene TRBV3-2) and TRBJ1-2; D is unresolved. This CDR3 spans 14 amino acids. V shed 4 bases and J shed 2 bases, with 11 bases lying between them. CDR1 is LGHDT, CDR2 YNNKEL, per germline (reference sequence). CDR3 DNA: TGTGCCAGCAGCCTCCTTTCCGGGAACTATGGCTACACCTTC. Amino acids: CASSLLSGNYGYTF.

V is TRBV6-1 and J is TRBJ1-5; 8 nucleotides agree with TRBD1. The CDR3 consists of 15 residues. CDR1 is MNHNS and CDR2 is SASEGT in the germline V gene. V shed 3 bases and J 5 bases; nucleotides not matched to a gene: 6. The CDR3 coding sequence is TGTGCCAGCAGTGACGTGGACAGGGCAGATCAGCCCCAGCATTTT. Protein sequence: CASSDVDRADQPQHF.